These 10 T cell receptor beta chains were all obtained from the same sample, sequenced in a study of T-cell reconstitution after alpha-beta-depleted transplantation in children. Construction of the TCRbeta library involved unique molecular identifiers. TCRdb called the PCR reads again in MiXCR, with one record for every CDR3 protein. This sample carries 70,000 or so distinct CDR3 sequences, under 13% of them seen once, and the ten largest clones take approximately 13%. The specimen comprised PBMCs, sampled before TCRalphabeta/CD19-depleted stem cell transplant. Receptors were obtained from a boy between 10 and 17 years old with acute myeloid leukemia, due to receive a stem cell transplant.

This clonotype was recorded at least ten times. The rearrangement uses TRBV20-1 and TRBJ1-1; tentatively, D is TRBD1 (5 bases). CDR3 length: 13 residues. V dropped 2 bases and J dropped 8 bases, with 15 bases sitting between them. Germline CDR1 DFQATT, CDR2 SNEGSKA (reference sequence). The CDR3 is CSARTGRPSEAFF. CDR3 DNA: TGCAGTGCTAGAACGGGACGGCCGTCAGAAGCTTTCTTT.

This clonotype was detected ten times or more. The chain has TRBV12-5 and TRBJ2-1; D is ambiguous. This CDR3 region has 11 residues. The ends were cut back, 3 bases at V and 5 bases at J, with 2 bases in the middle. Germline V gene sequence: CDR1 LGHNT, CDR2 FRNRAP. CDR3 sequence reads: CASGFDNEQFF. CDR3 nucleotides: TGTGCTAGTGGTTTTGACAATGAGCAGTTCTTC.

Ten or more counts support this clonotype. The chain couples TRBV5-1 to TRBJ2-1, with 7 bases fitting TRBD1. Germline CDR1 SGHRS, CDR2 YFSETQ. V lost 4 bases, J lost 9 bases, and 16 bases stayed unmatched. The CDR3 runs to 16 residues. The CDR3 loop is CASSPDLQGVSVEQFF. The CDR3 region has the DNA TGCGCCAGCAGCCCGGATCTCCAGGGGGTTAGTGTTGAGCAGTTCTTC. The full variable domain, completed using reference TRBV5-1 and TRBJ2-1, is KAGVTQTPRYLIKTRGQQVTLSCSPISGHRSVSWYQQTPGQGLQFLFEYFSETQRNKGNFPGRFSGRQFSNSRSEMNVSTLELGDSALYLCASSPDLQGVSVEQFFGPGTRLTVL.

In this sample, this clonotype turned up many times. CDR3 sequence: CSARDWLTSLRDEQFF. In nucleotides, the CDR3 is TGCAGTGCTAGAGATTGGTTGACTAGCTTAAGAGATGAGCAGTTCTTC. The rearrangement joins TRBV20-1 to TRBJ2-1; 7 bases are shared with TRBD2. Per germline, CDR1 DFQATT and CDR2 SNEGSKA (reference sequence). The CDR3 totals 16 residues. J gave up 8 bases and V 0 bases, and 13 bases lay outside the gene matches.

The chain employs TRBV28 and TRBJ2-3; 9 bases match TRBD2. V was pared by 6 bases and J by 2 bases, with 15 bases of the junction left unmatched. Germline V gene data show CDR1 as MDHEN and CDR2 as SYDVKM. The CDR3 consists of 18 residues. The CDR3, as DNA: TGTGCCAGCAGCCCTATCGGGAGGACTAGCGACTACACAGATACGCAGTATTTT. Translation: CASSPIGRTSDYTDTQYF. The full variable domain, with the rest looked up from reference TRBV28 and TRBJ2-3, is DVKVTQSSRYLVKRTGEKVFLECVQDMDHENMFWYRQDPGLGLRLIYFSYDVKMKEKGDIPEGYSVSREKKERFSLILESASTNQTSMYLCASSPIGRTSDYTDTQYFGPGTRLTVL.

Many counts were recorded for this clonotype. The chain carries TRBV27 and TRBJ1-2, with no clear D. V lost 8 bases to trimming and J lost 2 bases, with 12 bases between them. The CDR3 has 13 amino acids. CDR1 is MNHEY and CDR2 is SMNVEV in the germline V gene (reference sequence). CDR3 nucleotides: TGTGCCAGCCGAAGTCCGGGGAACTATGGCTACACCTTC. It yields the protein CASRSPGNYGYTF.

The table lists this clonotype with many counts. This chain uses TRBV6-2 or TRBV6-3 with TRBJ2-1, with TRBD2 matching over 10 bases. J lost 9 bases, V lost 0 bases, and 5 bases had no gene match. CDR3 length: 15 amino acids. The germline V gene has CDR1 MNHEY and CDR2 SVGEGT. The CDR3 nucleotides are TGTGCCAGCAGTTACTCCCTAGCGGGAGTTGGTGAGCAGTTCTTC. Residues: CASSYSLAGVGEQFF.

This clonotype was recorded many times. V and J are TRBV24-1 and TRBJ1-4; 8 nucleotides match TRBD1. This CDR3 has 15 residues. J gave up 8 bases and V 3 bases, and 7 bases lay outside the gene matches. Germline assignment: CDR1 KGHDR and CDR2 SFDVKD. CDR3 region: CATSDLRQGSEKLFF. The CDR3 DNA reads as TGTGCCACCAGTGATCTTCGACAGGGGTCGGAAAAACTGTTTTTT.

The chain couples TRBV5-5 to TRBJ2-3, with 9 bases lining up with TRBD2. V lost 1 base and J lost 5; bases outside the gene matches: 8. CDR3 length equals 16 residues. From germline, CDR1 is SGHKS and CDR2 YYEKEE (reference sequence). The CDR3 sequence: CASSLLASGEIDTQYF. The CDR3 DNA is TGTGCCAGCAGCTTGTTGGCTAGCGGGGAGATAGATACGCAGTATTTT.

This clonotype was seen many times. V usage is TRBV30 and J usage is TRBJ1-3; 7 nucleotides match TRBD1. The germline V gene has CDR1 GTSNPN and CDR2 SVGIG (reference sequence). V shed 5 bases, J shed 0 bases, and the junction held 1 base outside the gene matches. The CDR3 is made up of 13 amino acids. The CDR3 reads CAWDRVSGNTIYF. The CDR3 coding sequence is TGTGCCTGGGACAGGGTCTCTGGAAACACCATATATTTT.